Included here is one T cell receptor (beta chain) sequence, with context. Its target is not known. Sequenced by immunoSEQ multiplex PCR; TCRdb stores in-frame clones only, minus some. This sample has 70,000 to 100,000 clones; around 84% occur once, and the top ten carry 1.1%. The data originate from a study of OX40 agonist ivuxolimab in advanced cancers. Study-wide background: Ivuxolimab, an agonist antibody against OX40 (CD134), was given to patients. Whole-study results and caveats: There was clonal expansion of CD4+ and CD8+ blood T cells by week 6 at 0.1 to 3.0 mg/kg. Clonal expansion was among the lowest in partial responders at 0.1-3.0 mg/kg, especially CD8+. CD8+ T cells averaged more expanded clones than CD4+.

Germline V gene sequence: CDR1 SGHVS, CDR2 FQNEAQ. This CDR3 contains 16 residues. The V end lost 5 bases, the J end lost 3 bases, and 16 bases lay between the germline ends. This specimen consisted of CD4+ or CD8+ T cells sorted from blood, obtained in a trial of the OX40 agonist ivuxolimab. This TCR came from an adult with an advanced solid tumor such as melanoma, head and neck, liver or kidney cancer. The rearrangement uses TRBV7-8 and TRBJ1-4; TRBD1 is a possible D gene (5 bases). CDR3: CASSPSWGRANEKLFF. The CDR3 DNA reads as TGTGCCAGCAGCCCCTCATGGGGCAGGGCTAATGAAAAACTGTTTTTT.